The rows below give T cell receptor beta chains drawn from one sample of a study of blood T cell repertoires in COVID-19. The repertoire was sequenced with immunoSEQ multiplex PCR; TCRdb's copy has only in-frame clones and lacks some. Here the sample spans approximately 99,000 clones, roughly 88% being singletons. Sequencing used peripheral blood. These receptor sequences come from a man in his fifties or sixties with COVID-19, enrolled during active disease. Both conserved end residues are part of each CDR3. Fields, in order: D gene, clone size, J gene, V gene, CDR3 protein, CDR3 DNA. A D gene is named only where the DNA matches it firmly. The size entry is marked missing in some rows and otherwise reads once, few, many or a size class.

D: TRBD1; size: NA; J: TRBJ1-3; V: TRBV7-9; CDR3: CASSLAGTGTSGNTIYF; DNA: TGTGCCAGCAGCTTAGCGGGGACAGGGACCTCTGGAAACACCATATATTTT
D: NA; size: NA; J: TRBJ1-2; V: TRBV10-3; CDR3: CAASGGVYYGYTF; DNA: TGTGCTGCCTCGGGGGGTGTTTACTATGGCTACACCTTC
D: TRBD2; size: NA; J: TRBJ2-2; V: TRBV6-5; CDR3: CASSYYRGGNTGELFF; DNA: TGTGCCAGCAGTTACTACCGCGGGGGGAACACCGGGGAGCTGTTTTTT
D: TRBD2; size: NA; J: TRBJ2-3; V: TRBV30; CDR3: CAWSGLAGARTDTQYF; DNA: TGTGCCTGGAGCGGACTAGCGGGGGCCCGCACAGATACGCAGTATTTT
D: TRBD1; size: few; J: TRBJ1-2; V: TRBV19; CDR3: CASSIGAQGTGDYGYTF; DNA: TGTGCCAGTAGTATAGGGGCACAAGGGACAGGTGACTATGGCTACACCTTC
D: TRBD2; size: NA; J: TRBJ2-1; V: TRBV18; CDR3: CASSPGLAGYNEQFF; DNA: TGTGCCAGCTCACCGGGACTAGCGGGCTACAATGAGCAGTTCTTC
D: TRBD2; size: NA; J: TRBJ2-3; V: TRBV9; CDR3: CASSRLAGGLDTQYF; DNA: TGTGCCAGCAGCCGACTAGCGGGGGGGCTAGATACGCAGTATTTT
D: NA; size: NA; J: TRBJ2-3; V: TRBV28; CDR3: CASSFAGAGTDTQYF; DNA: TGTGCCAGCAGTTTTGCGGGGGCGGGCACAGATACGCAGTATTTT
D: TRBD1; size: NA; J: TRBJ1-2; V: TRBV30; CDR3: CAWSPGGAGYGYTF; DNA: TGTGCCTGGAGTCCAGGGGGCGCGGGCTATGGCTACACCTTC
D: NA; size: NA; J: TRBJ2-7; V: TRBV6-5; CDR3: CASITLQVGAYEQYF; DNA: TGTGCCAGCATCACTTTACAGGTTGGGGCCTACGAGCAGTACTTC